The 26 T cell receptor beta chains listed next were all sequenced from one sample in a study of blood T cell repertoires in COVID-19. Profiling relied on immunoSEQ multiplex PCR, and the TCRdb table lists in-frame clones only, not all of them. The sample records about 220,000 clones, 86% being singletons. The specimen sequenced was PBMCs or T cells enriched from blood (not recorded which). These receptors originate from a woman in her thirties or forties with acute COVID-19.

The gene calls are TRBV11-2 and TRBJ2-4; maybe TRBD2 (6 bases). The length of the CDR3 is 17 residues. Germline CDR1 reads SGHAT; CDR2 reads FQNNGV. V was pared by 5 bases and J by 3 bases, with 20 bases between. CDR3 DNA: TGTGCCAGCAGCACAACCGGGACTGACACCAACAAAAACATTCAGTACTTC. It specifies CASSTTGTDTNKNIQYF.

CDR3 bases: TGCGCCAGCAGCTTGCGGGGTAGCGGGGGCCCCGGAGAGACCCAGTACTTC. Its translation: CASSLRGSGGPGETQYF. The chain links TRBV5-1 to TRBJ2-5; TRBD2 matches at 9 bases. J gave up 4 bases and V 1 base, and 11 bases lay outside the gene matches. There are 17 residues in the CDR3. Germline-derived CDR1 and CDR2 are SGHRS and YFSETQ.

This clone was found once. V and J are TRBV4-1 and TRBJ1-6, with a tentative D call TRBD1 (6 bases). Trimming cost V 0 bases and J 7 bases, with 10 bases left between them. The CDR3 spans 15 residues. Germline V gives CDR1 MGHRA, CDR2 YSYEKL. Here the CDR3 reads CASSQEQGQNSPLHF. In DNA, the CDR3 is TGCGCCAGCAGCCAAGAGCAGGGACAAAATTCACCCCTCCACTTT.

The CDR3 nucleotides read TGCGCCAGCAGCTGGGACAGCCTTTCAGGGGCTTTCTTT. Amino acids: CASSWDSLSGAFF. The chain joins TRBV5-1 to TRBJ1-1; 7 bases match TRBD1. CDR1 is SGHRS, CDR2 YFSETQ, per germline. The junction had 10 bases not matched to a gene; V was cut back by 3 bases and J by 11 bases. The CDR3 extends over 13 amino acids.

This clone was found once. The chain links TRBV29-1 to TRBJ1-1; unclear D gene. Trimming took 3 bases from V and 0 from J, leaving 5 bases between them. CDR3 length: 12 residues. CDR1 is SQVTM and CDR2 is ANQGSEA in the germline V gene. The CDR3 DNA reads as TGCAGCGTTGAGTCGGTGAACACTGAAGCTTTCTTT. It specifies CSVESVNTEAFF.

On this clone itself: Other DNA sequences from this sample encode an identical CDR3 as well. The rearrangement joins TRBV9 to TRBJ2-7; 9 positions match TRBD2. V gave up 2 bases and J gave up 0 bases; unmatched junction bases: 3. The CDR3 has 15 residues. From germline, CDR1 is SGDLS and CDR2 YYNGEE. CDR3 sequence (DNA): TGTGCCAGCAGCGTGCTAGCGGGGAGCTCCTACGAGCAGTACTTC. Protein sequence: CASSVLAGSSYEQYF.

This chain's CDR3 is CASSPDWPAEAFF. In nucleotides, the CDR3 is TGTGCCAGCAGCCCCGACTGGCCCGCTGAAGCTTTCTTT. The V call is TRBV7-2, the J call TRBJ1-1, with D uncertain. Trimming removed 5 bases at V and 6 bases at J, with 13 bases between. From germline, CDR1 is SGHTA and CDR2 FQGNSA. This CDR3 comprises 13 residues.

CDR3 residues: CASSGAANTGELFF. CDR3 coding DNA: TGTGCCAGCAGTGGGGCAGCTAACACCGGGGAGCTGTTTTTT. The V gene is TRBV2, the J gene TRBJ2-2, with D unclear. Germline V gene sequence: CDR1 SNHLY, CDR2 FYNNEI. Deletions cut 4 bases from V and 2 bases from J, with 8 bases between. This CDR3 spans 14 amino acids.

The rearrangement joins TRBV25-1 to TRBJ1-1, with D possibly matching TRBD1 (6 bases). Between the trimmed V and J ends, which lost 7 bases and 5 bases, there was a span of 17 bases. The CDR3 consists of 14 residues. The germline V gene encodes CDR1 MGHDK and CDR2 SYGVNS. The CDR3 sequence is CASTAGQWRTEAFF. The CDR3 nucleotides are TGTGCCAGCACCGCAGGACAGTGGAGGACTGAAGCTTTCTTT.

This clone occurred a few times. The rearrangement uses TRBV7-9 and TRBJ2-3; D call uncertain. Germline loops: CDR1 SEHNR, CDR2 FQNEAQ (reference sequence). V lost 0 bases to trimming and J lost 1 base, with 11 bases between them. CDR3 length equals 16 residues. The chain's CDR3 is CASSLASRLRTDTQYF. DNA for the CDR3: TGTGCCAGCAGCTTAGCTAGCAGACTTCGCACAGATACGCAGTATTTT.

This chain links TRBV3-1 (or the pseudogene TRBV3-2) with TRBJ2-7; D possibly corresponds to TRBD1 (5 bases). V shed 0 bases and J shed 3 bases, with 15 bases lying between them. The CDR3 consists of 16 residues. Germline lookup yields CDR1 LGHDT and CDR2 YNNKEL (reference sequence). The CDR3 DNA is TGTGCCAGCAGCCAAGACTGGGGCGTTTTGGTCTACGAGCAGTACTTC. It codes for CASSQDWGVLVYEQYF.

The chain is built from TRBV5-4 and TRBJ1-6; tentatively, D is TRBD1 (5 bases). V was shortened by 2 bases and J by 7 bases, with 13 bases between the two germline ends. The CDR3 is made up of 15 amino acids. The germline V gene encodes CDR1 SGHNT and CDR2 YYREEE (reference sequence). The DNA for the CDR3 is TGTGCCAGCAGCTTAAGGGACCGGGGGAATTCACCCCTCCACTTT. This translates into CASSLRDRGNSPLHF.

This chain links TRBV10-3 with TRBJ2-3, with a weak D call TRBD2 (7 bases). V lost 3 bases, J lost 6 bases, and 13 bases lay in between. This CDR3 spans 14 amino acids. Germline CDR1 is ENHRY and CDR2 is SYGVKD. The chain's CDR3 is CAISDGGRGDTQYF. The CDR3 DNA reads TGTGCCATCAGTGACGGGGGGCGCGGGGATACGCAGTATTTT.

The chain combines TRBV5-4 with TRBJ1-1, with unresolved D. Germline assignment: CDR1 SGHNT and CDR2 YYREEE (reference sequence). CDR3 length: 11 residues. Between the trimmed V and J ends, which lost 0 bases and 13 bases, there was a span of 10 bases. This CDR3 reads CASSLADGVFF. The DNA of the CDR3 is TGTGCCAGCAGCTTGGCAGACGGGGTTTTCTTT.

J is TRBJ1-4 and V is TRBV24-1, with D possibly being TRBD1 (5 bases). Germline V gene sequence: CDR1 KGHDR, CDR2 SFDVKD. CDR3 length: 14 amino acids. V was trimmed by 5 bases and J by 8 bases, leaving 14 bases between them. For the CDR3, the DNA is TGTGCCACCAGTGGGGGCCTAGCGTTCGAAAAACTGTTTTTT. It translates to CATSGGLAFEKLFF.

This clone was found a few times. The chain uses TRBV2 and TRBJ2-6, with TRBD1 identical over 7 bases. Germline CDR1 SNHLY, CDR2 FYNNEI. There are 15 residues in the CDR3. V dropped 6 bases and J dropped 2; count of bases not matched to a gene: 4. The CDR3 region is CASRLQGPGANVLTF. The CDR3 region has the DNA TGTGCCAGCAGGCTACAGGGGCCTGGGGCCAACGTCCTGACTTTC. The full variable domain, rest sourced from reference TRBV2 and TRBJ2-6, is EPEVTQTPSHQVTQMGQEVILRCVPISNHLYFYWYRQILGQKVEFLVSFYNNEISEKSEIFDDQFSVERPDGSNFTLKIRSTKLEDSAMYFCASRLQGPGANVLTFGAGSRLTVL.

The chain couples TRBV5-1 to TRBJ2-1, with a tentative D call TRBD2 (6 bases). Per germline, CDR1 SGHRS and CDR2 YFSETQ. Trimming took off 4 bases at V and 0 bases at J, with 11 bases between the two ends. This CDR3 is built from 15 residues. The CDR3 DNA sequence: TGCGCCAGCAGCAGGGACGGGAGCTCCTACAATGAGCAGTTCTTC. The encoded protein is CASSRDGSSYNEQFF. Filled out from reference TRBV5-1 and TRBJ2-1, the complete variable domain reads KAGVTQTPRYLIKTRGQQVTLSCSPISGHRSVSWYQQTPGQGLQFLFEYFSETQRNKGNFPGRFSGRQFSNSRSEMNVSTLELGDSALYLCASSRDGSSYNEQFFGPGTRLTVL.

This clone appeared a few times. The rearrangement uses TRBV27 and TRBJ1-6; 9 nucleotides agree with TRBD1. The germline CDR1 and CDR2 sequences are MNHEY and SMNVEV (reference sequence). The CDR3 has 16 residues. V shed 5 bases and J 6 bases; nucleotides not matched to a gene: 8. The CDR3 loop is CASSLLPGQGNSPLHF. The CDR3, as DNA: TGTGCCAGCAGTCTTCTACCGGGACAGGGTAATTCACCCCTCCACTTT.

As regards this clone: The junction departs from the called germline gene at one end, perhaps through a read error. The chain is built from TRBV15 and TRBJ1-2; 7 bases are a match to TRBD1. This CDR3 is 13 amino acids long. Germline V gene lookup returns CDR1 LNHNV and CDR2 YYDKDF (reference sequence). In nucleotides, the CDR3 is TGTGCCATCAGCTCGGGCAGGGGGTATGGCTACACCTTC. Amino acids: CAISSGRGYGYTF.

This clone was counted between two and nine times. V usage is TRBV6-2 or TRBV6-3 and J usage is TRBJ1-1; D is undetermined. This CDR3 region has 16 residues. The V end lost 5 bases, the J end lost 0 bases, and 16 bases lay between the germline ends. The germline V gene encodes CDR1 MNHEY and CDR2 SVGEGT. CDR3 amino acids: CASSLQMGDMNTEAFF. CDR3 in DNA: TGTGCCAGCAGTCTGCAAATGGGCGACATGAACACTGAAGCTTTCTTT.

This chain links TRBV4-1 with TRBJ2-2; 9 positions match TRBD1. The V gene end was trimmed by 3 bases and the J gene end by 1 base; junction bases not matched to a gene: 15. This CDR3 has 20 amino acids. Germline values: CDR1 MGHRA, CDR2 YSYEKL. CDR3: CASSHSLWGRQGVNTGELFF. In DNA, the CDR3 is TGCGCCAGCAGCCACTCTCTATGGGGCCGACAGGGGGTGAACACCGGGGAGCTGTTTTTT.

The gene calls are TRBV5-1 and TRBJ2-3, with 7 bases lining up with TRBD2. With V trimmed by 0 bases and J by 3 bases, 10 bases remained unmatched. The CDR3 sequence is 17 residues long. Looked up from germline, CDR1 is SGHRS and CDR2 is YFSETQ. The chain's CDR3 is CASSLGLGGSGTDTQYF. CDR3 bases: TGCGCCAGCAGCTTGGGCCTCGGGGGGTCCGGGACAGATACGCAGTATTTT.

This chain connects TRBV2 to TRBJ2-7; a weak D match, TRBD1 (6 bases). Trimming removed 7 bases at V and 4 bases at J, with 17 bases between. Germline CDR1 reads SNHLY; CDR2 reads FYNNEI. This CDR3 is built from 14 residues. CDR3: CASNYIQGSYEQYF. The CDR3 DNA sequence: TGTGCCAGCAATTATATACAGGGTTCTTACGAGCAGTACTTC.

This chain links TRBV5-6 with TRBJ1-2; 7 bases agree with TRBD1. Germline V lookup: CDR1 SGHDT, CDR2 YYEEEE. The CDR3 sequence is 14 residues long. The trim removed 5 bases at V and 8 bases at J, leaving 12 bases unmatched. CDR3 in amino acids: CASSTGTVFFGYTF. CDR3 nucleotide sequence: TGTGCCAGCAGTACCGGGACAGTTTTCTTCGGCTACACCTTC.

This clone is a singleton in its sample. The J gene is TRBJ1-5, the V gene TRBV30; D is ambiguous. Between the trimmed V and J ends, which lost 0 bases and 2 bases, there was a span of 8 bases. The CDR3 consists of 14 residues. Germline CDR1 and CDR2: GTSNPN and SVGIG (reference sequence). CDR3 protein: CAWSVPRRNQPQHF. CDR3 DNA: TGTGCCTGGAGTGTACCCAGGCGCAATCAGCCCCAGCATTTT.

CDR3: CASSPLGQGKNEQFF. The CDR3 bases are TGTGCCAGCTCTCCCCTCGGACAGGGAAAGAATGAGCAGTTCTTC. V gene TRBV18 combines with J gene TRBJ2-1, with 8 positions matching TRBD1. Germline CDR1 reads KGHSH; CDR2 reads LQKENI. V gave up 6 bases and J gave up 7 bases; unmatched junction bases: 11. CDR3 length equals 15 residues.